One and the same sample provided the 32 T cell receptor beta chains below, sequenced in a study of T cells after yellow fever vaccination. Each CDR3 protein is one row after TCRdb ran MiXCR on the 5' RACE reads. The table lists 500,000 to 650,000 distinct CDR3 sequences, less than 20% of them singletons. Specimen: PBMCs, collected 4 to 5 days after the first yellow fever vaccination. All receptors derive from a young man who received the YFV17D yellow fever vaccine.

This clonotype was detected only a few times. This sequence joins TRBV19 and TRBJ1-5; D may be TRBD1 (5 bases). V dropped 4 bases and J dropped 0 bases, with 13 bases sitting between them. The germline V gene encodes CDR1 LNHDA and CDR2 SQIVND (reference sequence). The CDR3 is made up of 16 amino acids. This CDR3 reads CASSSDSLPSNQPQHF. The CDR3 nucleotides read TGTGCCAGTAGTAGTGACAGTCTACCTAGCAATCAGCCCCAGCATTTT.

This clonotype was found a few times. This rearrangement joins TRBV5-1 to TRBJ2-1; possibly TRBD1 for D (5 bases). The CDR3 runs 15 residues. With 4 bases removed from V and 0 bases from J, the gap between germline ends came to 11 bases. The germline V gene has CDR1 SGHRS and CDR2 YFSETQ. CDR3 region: CASSHNRNSYNEQFF. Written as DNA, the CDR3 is TGCGCCAGCAGCCACAACAGGAACTCCTACAATGAGCAGTTCTTC.

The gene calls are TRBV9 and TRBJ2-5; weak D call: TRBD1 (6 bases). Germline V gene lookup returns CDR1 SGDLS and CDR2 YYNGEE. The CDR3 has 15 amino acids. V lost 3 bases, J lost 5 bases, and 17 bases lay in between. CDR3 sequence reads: CASSGQVGLGETQYF. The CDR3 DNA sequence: TGTGCCAGCAGCGGACAGGTCGGGCTTGGCGAGACCCAGTACTTC.

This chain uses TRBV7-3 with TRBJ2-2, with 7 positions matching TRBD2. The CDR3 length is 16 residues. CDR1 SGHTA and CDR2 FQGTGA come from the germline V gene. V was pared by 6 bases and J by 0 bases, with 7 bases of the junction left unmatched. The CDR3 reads CASSSRAGANTGELFF. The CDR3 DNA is TGTGCCAGCAGTTCCCGGGCGGGGGCGAACACCGGGGAGCTGTTTTTT.

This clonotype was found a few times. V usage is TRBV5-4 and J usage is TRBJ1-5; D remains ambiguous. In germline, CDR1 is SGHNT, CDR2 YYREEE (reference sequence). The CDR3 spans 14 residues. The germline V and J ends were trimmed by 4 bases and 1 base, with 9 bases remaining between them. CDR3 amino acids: CASSRAGSNQPQHF. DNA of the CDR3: TGTGCCAGCAGCCGGGCGGGAAGCAATCAGCCCCAGCATTTT.

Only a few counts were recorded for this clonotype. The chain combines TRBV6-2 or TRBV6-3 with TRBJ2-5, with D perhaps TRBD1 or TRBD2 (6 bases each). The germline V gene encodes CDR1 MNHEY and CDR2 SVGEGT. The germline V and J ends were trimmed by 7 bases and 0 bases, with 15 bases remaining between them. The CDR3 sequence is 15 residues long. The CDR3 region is CASNSVGGNQETQYF. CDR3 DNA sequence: TGTGCCAGCAACTCCGTGGGGGGCAACCAAGAGACCCAGTACTTC.

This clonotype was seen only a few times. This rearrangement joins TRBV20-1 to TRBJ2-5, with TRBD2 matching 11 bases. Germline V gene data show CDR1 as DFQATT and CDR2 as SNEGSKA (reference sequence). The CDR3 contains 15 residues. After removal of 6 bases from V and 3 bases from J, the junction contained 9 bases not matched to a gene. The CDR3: CSALHSGGAEETQYF. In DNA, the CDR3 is TGCAGTGCCCTCCATAGCGGGGGGGCCGAAGAGACCCAGTACTTC.

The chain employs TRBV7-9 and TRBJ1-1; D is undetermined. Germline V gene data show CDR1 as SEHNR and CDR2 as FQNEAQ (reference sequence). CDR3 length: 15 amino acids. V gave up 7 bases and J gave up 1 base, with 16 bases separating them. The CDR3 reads CASTHRGTENTEAFF. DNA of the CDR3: TGTGCCAGCACCCACCGGGGAACTGAGAACACTGAAGCTTTCTTT.

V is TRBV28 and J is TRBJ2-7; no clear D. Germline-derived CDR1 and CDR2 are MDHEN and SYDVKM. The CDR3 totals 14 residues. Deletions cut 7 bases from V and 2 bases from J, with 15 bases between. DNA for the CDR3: TGTGCCAGCACCTCCGACCGGCCAACCTACGAGCAGTACGTC. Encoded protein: CASTSDRPTYEQYV.

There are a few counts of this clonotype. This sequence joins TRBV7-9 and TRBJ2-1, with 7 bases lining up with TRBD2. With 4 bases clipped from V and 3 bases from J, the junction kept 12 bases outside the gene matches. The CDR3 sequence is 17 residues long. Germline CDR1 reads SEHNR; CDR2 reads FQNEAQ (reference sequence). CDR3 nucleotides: TGTGCCAGCAGCTCCCCTGCGGGCGGGGACTACTACAATGAGCAGTTCTTC. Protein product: CASSSPAGGDYYNEQFF.

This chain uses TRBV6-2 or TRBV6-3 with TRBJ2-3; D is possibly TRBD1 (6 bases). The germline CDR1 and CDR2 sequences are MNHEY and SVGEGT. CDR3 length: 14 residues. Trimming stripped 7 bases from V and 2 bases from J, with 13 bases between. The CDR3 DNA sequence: TGTGCCAGCACATGGAGGACAGTCACAGATACGCAGTATTTT. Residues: CASTWRTVTDTQYF.

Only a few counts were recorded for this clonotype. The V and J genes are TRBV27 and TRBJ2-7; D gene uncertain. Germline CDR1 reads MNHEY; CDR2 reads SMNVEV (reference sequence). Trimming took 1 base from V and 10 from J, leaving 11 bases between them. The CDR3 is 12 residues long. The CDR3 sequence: CASSLYGMPQYF. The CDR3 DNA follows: TGTGCCAGCAGTTTATACGGCATGCCACAGTACTTC.

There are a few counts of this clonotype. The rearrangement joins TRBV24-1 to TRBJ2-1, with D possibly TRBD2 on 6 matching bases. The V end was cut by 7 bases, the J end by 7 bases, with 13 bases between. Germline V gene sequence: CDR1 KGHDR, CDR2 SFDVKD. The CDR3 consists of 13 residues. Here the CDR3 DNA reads TGTGCCACCAGCACCGGGGGTAGAAATGAGCAGTTCTTC. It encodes CATSTGGRNEQFF.

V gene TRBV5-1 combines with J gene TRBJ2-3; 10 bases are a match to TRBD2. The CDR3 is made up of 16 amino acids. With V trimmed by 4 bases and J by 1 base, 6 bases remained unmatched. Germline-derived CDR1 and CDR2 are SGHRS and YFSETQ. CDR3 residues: CASSPELAGGTDTQYF. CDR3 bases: TGCGCCAGCAGCCCAGAGCTAGCGGGGGGCACAGATACGCAGTATTTT.

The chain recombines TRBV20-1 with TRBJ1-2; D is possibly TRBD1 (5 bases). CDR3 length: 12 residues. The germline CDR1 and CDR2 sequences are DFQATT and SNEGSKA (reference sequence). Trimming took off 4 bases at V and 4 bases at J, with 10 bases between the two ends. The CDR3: CSATGGGYGYTF. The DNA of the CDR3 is TGCAGTGCTACCGGGGGAGGCTATGGCTACACCTTC.

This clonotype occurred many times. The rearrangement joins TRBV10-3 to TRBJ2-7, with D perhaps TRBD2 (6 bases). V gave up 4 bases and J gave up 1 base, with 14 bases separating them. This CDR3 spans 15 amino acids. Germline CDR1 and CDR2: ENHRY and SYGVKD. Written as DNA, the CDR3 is TGTGCCATCAGTGGGGAGGCTGGGTCTTCCTACGAGCAGTACTTC. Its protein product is CAISGEAGSSYEQYF.

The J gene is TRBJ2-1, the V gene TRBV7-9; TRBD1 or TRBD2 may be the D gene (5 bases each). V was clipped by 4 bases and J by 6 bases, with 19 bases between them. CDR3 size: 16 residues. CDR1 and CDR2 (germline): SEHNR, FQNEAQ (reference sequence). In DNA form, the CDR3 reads TGTGCCAGCAGCTCCCCGGGACCCCTATTGACCAATGAGCAGTTCTTC. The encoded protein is CASSSPGPLLTNEQFF.

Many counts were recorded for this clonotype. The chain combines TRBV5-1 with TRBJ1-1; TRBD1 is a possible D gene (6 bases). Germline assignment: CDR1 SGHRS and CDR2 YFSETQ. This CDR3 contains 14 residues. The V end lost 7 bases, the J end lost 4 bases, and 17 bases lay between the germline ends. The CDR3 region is CASGLDSPFTEAFF. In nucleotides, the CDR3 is TGCGCCAGCGGCCTGGACAGCCCTTTCACTGAAGCTTTCTTT. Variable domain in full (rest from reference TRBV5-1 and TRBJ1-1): KAGVTQTPRYLIKTRGQQVTLSCSPISGHRSVSWYQQTPGQGLQFLFEYFSETQRNKGNFPGRFSGRQFSNSRSEMNVSTLELGDSALYLCASGLDSPFTEAFFGQGTRLTVV.

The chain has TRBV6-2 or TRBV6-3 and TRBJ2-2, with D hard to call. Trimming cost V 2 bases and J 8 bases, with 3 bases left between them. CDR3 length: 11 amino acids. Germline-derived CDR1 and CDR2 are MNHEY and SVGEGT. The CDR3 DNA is TGTGCCAGCAGTTACGATGGGGAGCTGTTTTTT. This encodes CASSYDGELFF.

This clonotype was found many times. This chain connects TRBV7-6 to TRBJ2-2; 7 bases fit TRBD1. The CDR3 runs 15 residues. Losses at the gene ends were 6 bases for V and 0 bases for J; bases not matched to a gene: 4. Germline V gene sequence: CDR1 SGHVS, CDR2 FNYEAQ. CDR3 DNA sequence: TGTGCCAGCAGTCCCGGGACAGCGAACACCGGGGAGCTGTTTTTT. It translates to CASSPGTANTGELFF.

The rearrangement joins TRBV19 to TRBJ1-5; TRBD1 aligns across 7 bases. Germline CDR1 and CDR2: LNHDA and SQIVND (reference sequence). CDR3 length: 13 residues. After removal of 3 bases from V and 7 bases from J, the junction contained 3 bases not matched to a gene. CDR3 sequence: CASSINRGQPQHF. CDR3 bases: TGTGCCAGTAGTATCAACAGGGGACAGCCCCAGCATTTT.

Written as DNA, the CDR3 is TGCGCCAGCAGTTTTCCCGGAGGGGCAGGGCAGCCCCAGCATTTT. Translation gives CASSFPGGAGQPQHF. This chain joins TRBV4-1 and TRBJ1-5, with a tentative D call TRBD1 (5 bases). Looked up from germline, CDR1 is MGHRA and CDR2 is YSYEKL. This CDR3 comprises 15 residues. V was clipped by 6 bases and J by 7 bases, with 19 bases between them.

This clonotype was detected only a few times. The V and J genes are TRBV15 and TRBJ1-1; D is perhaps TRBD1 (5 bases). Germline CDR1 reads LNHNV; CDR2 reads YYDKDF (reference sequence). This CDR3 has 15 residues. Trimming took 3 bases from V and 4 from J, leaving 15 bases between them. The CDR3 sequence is CATSRDRGEITEAFF. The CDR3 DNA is TGTGCCACCAGCAGGGATCGGGGGGAGATCACTGAAGCTTTCTTT.

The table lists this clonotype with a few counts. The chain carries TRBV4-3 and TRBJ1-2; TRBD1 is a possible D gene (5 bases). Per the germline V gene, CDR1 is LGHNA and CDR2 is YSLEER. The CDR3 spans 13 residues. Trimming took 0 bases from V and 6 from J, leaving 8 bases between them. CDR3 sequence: CASSQDTGDGYTF. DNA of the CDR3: TGCGCCAGCAGCCAAGATACGGGGGATGGCTACACCTTC.

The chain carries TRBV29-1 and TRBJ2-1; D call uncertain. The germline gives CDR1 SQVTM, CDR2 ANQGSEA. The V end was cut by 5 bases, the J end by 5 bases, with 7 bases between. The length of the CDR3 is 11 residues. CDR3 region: CSVQSNNEQFF. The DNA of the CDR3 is TGCAGCGTTCAAAGCAACAATGAGCAGTTCTTC.

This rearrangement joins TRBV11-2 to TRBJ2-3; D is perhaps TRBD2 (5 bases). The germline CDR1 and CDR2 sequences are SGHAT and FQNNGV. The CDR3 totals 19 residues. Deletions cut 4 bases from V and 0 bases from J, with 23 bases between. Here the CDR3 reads CASSSSPTTIGWSTDTQYF. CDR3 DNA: TGTGCCAGCAGCTCCTCCCCGACTACCATAGGATGGAGCACAGATACGCAGTATTTT. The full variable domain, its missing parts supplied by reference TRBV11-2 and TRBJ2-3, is EAGVAQSPRYKIIEKRQSVAFWCNPISGHATLYWYQQILGQGPKLLIQFQNNGVVDDSQLPKDRFSAERLKGVDSTLKIQPAKLEDSAVYLCASSSSPTTIGWSTDTQYFGPGTRLTVL.

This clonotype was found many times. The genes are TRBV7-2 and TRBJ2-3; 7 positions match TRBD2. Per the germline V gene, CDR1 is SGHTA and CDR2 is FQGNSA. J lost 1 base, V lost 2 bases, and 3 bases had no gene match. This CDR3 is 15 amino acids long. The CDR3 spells CASSLWGGGTDTQYF. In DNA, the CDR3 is TGTGCCAGCAGCTTATGGGGGGGGGGCACAGATACGCAGTATTTT.

CDR3 coding DNA: TGTGCCAGCAGTTGGGGGCCTAGCGGGGGAATTTACGAGCAGTACGTC. This encodes CASSWGPSGGIYEQYV. J is TRBJ2-7 and V is TRBV6-2 or TRBV6-3, with 10 bases identical to TRBD2. Looked up from germline, CDR1 is MNHEY and CDR2 is SVGEGT. V lost 4 bases to trimming and J lost 4 bases; unmatched junction nucleotides: 10. The CDR3 is 16 amino acids.

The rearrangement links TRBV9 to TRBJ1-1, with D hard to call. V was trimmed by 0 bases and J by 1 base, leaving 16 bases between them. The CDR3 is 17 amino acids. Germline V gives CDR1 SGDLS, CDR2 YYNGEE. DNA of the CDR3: TGTGCCAGCAGCGTAGGAGTCGCGGGCTCGGCGAACACTGAAGCTTTCTTT. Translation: CASSVGVAGSANTEAFF. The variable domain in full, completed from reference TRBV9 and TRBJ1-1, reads DSGVTQTPKHLITATGQRVTLRCSPRSGDLSVYWYQQSLDQGLQFLIQYYNGEERAKGNILERFSAQQFPDLHSELNLSSLELGDSALYFCASSVGVAGSANTEAFFGQGTRLTVV.

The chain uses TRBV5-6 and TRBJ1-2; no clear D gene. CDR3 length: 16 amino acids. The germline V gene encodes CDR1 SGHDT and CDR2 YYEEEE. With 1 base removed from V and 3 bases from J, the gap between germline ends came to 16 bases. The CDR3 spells CASSLSRVDAYYGYTF. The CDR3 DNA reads TGTGCCAGCAGCTTGAGCCGGGTCGATGCGTACTATGGCTACACCTTC.

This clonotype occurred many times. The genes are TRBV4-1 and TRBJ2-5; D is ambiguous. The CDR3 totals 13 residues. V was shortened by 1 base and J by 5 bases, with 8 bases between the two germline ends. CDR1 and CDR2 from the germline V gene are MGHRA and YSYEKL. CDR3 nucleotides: TGCGCCAGCAGCCAAGTTTTGTCCGAGACCCAGTACTTC. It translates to CASSQVLSETQYF.

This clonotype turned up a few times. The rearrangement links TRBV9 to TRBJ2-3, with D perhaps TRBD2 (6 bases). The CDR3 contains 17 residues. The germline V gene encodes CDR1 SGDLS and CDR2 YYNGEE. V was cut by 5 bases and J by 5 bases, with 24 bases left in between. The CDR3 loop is CASSLSGGLASKDTQYF. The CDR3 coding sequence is TGTGCCAGCAGTCTGAGTGGGGGACTTGCTTCTAAAGATACGCAGTATTTT.